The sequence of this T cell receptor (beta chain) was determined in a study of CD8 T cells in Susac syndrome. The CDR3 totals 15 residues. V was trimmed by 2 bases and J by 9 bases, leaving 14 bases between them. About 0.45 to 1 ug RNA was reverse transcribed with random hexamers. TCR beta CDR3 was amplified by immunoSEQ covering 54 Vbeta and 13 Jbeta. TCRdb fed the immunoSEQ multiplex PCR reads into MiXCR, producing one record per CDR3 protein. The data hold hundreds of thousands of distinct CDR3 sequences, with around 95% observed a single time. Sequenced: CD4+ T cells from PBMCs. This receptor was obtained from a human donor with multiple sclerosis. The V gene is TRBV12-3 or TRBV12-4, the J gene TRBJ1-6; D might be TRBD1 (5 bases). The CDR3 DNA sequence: TGTGCCAGCAGTTTAAGCCAGGGACTTGGTTCACCCCTCCACTTT. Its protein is CASSLSQGLGSPLHF.